The text below deals with one TCR beta chain. No cognate antigen has been identified for it. There are no base qualities to consult, and no much larger clone falls within one base. CDR1 and CDR2 were assigned from the germline V gene as ENHRY and SYGVKD. Between the V and J ends, shortened by 4 bases and 5 bases respectively, the junction contains 11 bases. The CDR3 contains 13 residues, cysteine and phenylalanine counted. Only the CDR3 portion is preserved as DNA: 39 bases, with reading frame beginning at the first base. These data come from a study of radiotherapy plus CTLA-4 blockade in lung cancer (dated by TCRdb to between 2017 and 2018). For context, the study as a whole: Among enrolled patients, roughly 20% had an objective response and about 30% reached disease control.

The study evaluated CTLA-4 blockade (ipilimumab) given together with focal radiation therapy in patients who had chemo-refractory metastatic non-small-cell lung cancer. Paper-wide results and their limitations: After treatment with radiotherapy and ipilimumab, TCR clones that came from tumors expanded in the peripheral blood. The strongest predictors of response were reported to be early dynamic shifts in blood T cell clones along with a rise in serum interferon-beta following radiation.

The library was prepared using the immunoSEQ multiplex PCR assay. In its TCRdb copy, this immuneACCESS table keeps in-frame sequences only and misses some clones. Where compared with another copy, unresolved V genes explain less than half of these, and the others have no known cause. The sample includes 75,000 to 100,000 clones, with about 90% observed a single time. In total, the top ten clones hold 4.9% of the sample. The sequence is built from TRBV10-3 and TRBJ1-1, with TRBD1 tentatively as D gene (6 bases match). The starting material was peripheral blood, obtained from a patient treated with radiotherapy plus ipilimumab. The receptor was derived from a human donor with non-small cell lung cancer that progressed on radiotherapy plus ipilimumab. The CDR3 region reads CAISGQAGTEAFF. The nucleotide sequence is TGTGCCATCAGTGGACAGGCGGGAACTGAAGCTTTCTTT.